The text below deals with one T cell receptor beta chain. Its antigen is not identified. These data originate in a study of PD-1 blockade in classical Hodgkin lymphoma. Notes on the study in general: Healthy donors reportedly exceeded newly diagnosed patients in baseline TCR diversity. Significant TCR diversity gains by C4D1 occurred in CD4+ but not CD8+ cells.

Time point described: cycle 4 day 1 (C4D1), after less than seven weeks of nivolumab. Each patient's relapse followed autologous stem cell transplantation, and brentuximab vedotin exposure varied. Assay used: immunoSEQ multiplex PCR; TCRdb lists only in-frame clones, some missing. The data show 25,000 to 30,000 clones, around 80% seen once. Losses at the gene ends were 0 bases for V and 4 bases for J; bases not matched to a gene: 1. From germline, CDR1 is MNHEY and CDR2 SVGAGI. The CDR3 contains 15 residues. The clonotype was recovered from a human donor with classical Hodgkin lymphoma. The chain recombines TRBV6-5 with TRBJ2-7; 12 bases match TRBD2. The sample here was peripheral blood mononuclear cells (PBMCs), taken before the fourth cycle of nivolumab. The CDR3 nucleotides read TGTGCCAGCAGTTACTCCGGGACTAGCGGGTACGAGCAGTACTTC. It yields the protein CASSYSGTSGYEQYF.